These 8 T cell receptor beta chains originate from one sample sequenced in a study of blood T cell repertoires in COVID-19. Sequenced by immunoSEQ multiplex PCR; TCRdb stores in-frame clones only, minus some. The sample yields 200,000 to 250,000 clones, around 84% seen once. Sequenced: peripheral blood. These receptors all come from a human donor in a cohort sampled during active COVID-19.

This rearrangement joins TRBV14 to TRBJ2-7, with 8 bases fitting TRBD1. CDR1 is SGHDN, CDR2 FVKESK, per germline. The V and J ends lost 1 base and 6 bases, in that order; junction bases with no gene match: 11. The CDR3 sequence is 16 residues long. CDR3 nucleotide sequence: TGTGCCAGCAGCCAAGGGGTGGGACAGGCCCTCGGCGAGCAGTACTTC. This sequence encodes CASSQGVGQALGEQYF.

This clone was recorded many times. The chain recombines TRBV6-5 with TRBJ2-7; 12 bases line up with TRBD1. V lost 5 bases to trimming and J lost 6 bases; unmatched junction nucleotides: 5. The CDR3 length is 14 residues. CDR1 and CDR2 from the germline V gene are MNHEY and SVGAGI. CDR3: CASSRGQGASEQYF. For the CDR3, the DNA is TGTGCCAGCAGTCGGGGACAGGGGGCTAGCGAGCAGTACTTC.

The chain employs TRBV6-5 and TRBJ2-7; 8 nucleotides match TRBD1. The CDR3 totals 14 residues. With V trimmed by 4 bases and J by 0 bases, 2 bases remained unmatched. Germline CDR1 reads MNHEY; CDR2 reads SVGAGI. The CDR3 loop reads CASSWDRSSYEQYF. The CDR3, as DNA: TGTGCCAGCAGTTGGGACAGGAGCTCCTACGAGCAGTACTTC.

V gene TRBV3-1 (or the pseudogene TRBV3-2) combines with J gene TRBJ2-5; perhaps TRBD1 as D (6 bases). This CDR3 is built from 16 residues. CDR1 is LGHDT, CDR2 YNNKEL, per germline (reference sequence). Between the trimmed V and J ends, which lost 0 bases and 4 bases, there was a span of 15 bases. The DNA of the CDR3 is TGTGCCAGCAGCCAAGACACAGGGATTCTGGGAGAGACCCAGTACTTC. As protein: CASSQDTGILGETQYF.

V gene TRBV6-4 combines with J gene TRBJ2-2, with D possibly being TRBD1 (6 bases). Trimming took 3 bases from V and 2 from J, leaving 10 bases between them. This CDR3 has 15 amino acids. Germline assignment: CDR1 MRHNA and CDR2 SNTAGT. This CDR3 is CASSESGGNTGELFF. The CDR3 nucleotides are TGTGCCAGCAGTGAGTCTGGGGGCAACACCGGGGAGCTGTTTTTT.

The J gene is TRBJ2-2, the V gene TRBV30, with 8 bases identical to TRBD2. CDR3 length: 15 amino acids. In germline, CDR1 is GTSNPN, CDR2 SVGIG (reference sequence). V shed 1 base and J 0 bases; nucleotides not matched to a gene: 1. The CDR3 region has the DNA TGTGCCTGGAGTGAGGGACTAGCGAACACCGGGGAGCTGTTTTTT. This sequence encodes CAWSEGLANTGELFF.

The rearrangement links TRBV15 to TRBJ1-1; tentative D call: TRBD1 (6 bases). The germline V gene has CDR1 LNHNV and CDR2 YYDKDF (reference sequence). This CDR3 contains 13 residues. V was shortened by 8 bases and J by 5 bases, with 15 bases between the two germline ends. CDR3 in amino acids: CATGFGTGTEAFF. CDR3 DNA sequence: TGTGCCACCGGTTTCGGTACAGGGACTGAAGCTTTCTTT.

This chain links TRBV5-5 with TRBJ2-7; 9 nucleotides line up with TRBD1. Germline V gives CDR1 SGHKS, CDR2 YYEKEE (reference sequence). This CDR3 spans 16 amino acids. V gave up 3 bases and J gave up 2 bases; unmatched junction bases: 9. The CDR3 nucleotides are TGTGCCAGCAGCTCCACAGGGGGCACGGCGACCTACGAGCAGTACTTC. This translates into CASSSTGGTATYEQYF.